One and the same sample provided the 14 T cell receptor beta chains below, sequenced in a study of PD-1 blockade in classical Hodgkin lymphoma (TCRdb year 2020). The library was produced with the immunoSEQ multiplex PCR assay. What TCRdb holds here is the immuneACCESS table cut down to in-frame rearrangements. Part of the clones is not present; checked against another copy, under half of the missing clones reflect an unresolved V gene, and the others are unexplained. The sample table lists about 28,000 clones, approximately 70% of them with a count of one. Of the sample, 20% to 30% is held by the ten largest clones. Explained via the paper, the time point label denotes: cycle 2 day 1 (C2D1) of nivolumab. Every trial patient had relapsed following autologous stem cell transplantation, and prior brentuximab vedotin exposure was what differed among cohorts A, B and C. The sequenced sample was peripheral blood mononuclear cells (PBMCs), obtained before the second cycle of nivolumab. The receptors were sampled from a human donor with classical Hodgkin lymphoma.

The chain combines TRBV6-6 with TRBJ2-6, with D uncertain. CDR1 and CDR2 from the germline V gene are MNHNY and SVGAGI (reference sequence). This CDR3 region has 14 residues. Trimming pared 5 bases from V and 1 base from J, leaving 6 bases between. CDR3 loop: CASSSSSGANVLTF. The DNA of the CDR3 is TGTGCCAGCAGTAGCAGTTCTGGGGCCAACGTCCTGACTTTC.

The chain combines TRBV5-5 with TRBJ1-6; the match to TRBD1 covers 7 bases. The CDR3 is 15 amino acids. V lost 0 bases, J lost 9 bases, and 6 bases stayed unmatched. Germline CDR1 SGHKS, CDR2 YYEKEE (reference sequence). The CDR3 coding sequence is TGTGCCAGCAGCTTGGAAGGGGGCTCGGTTTCACCCCTCCACTTT. Translating it yields CASSLEGGSVSPLHF.

V usage is TRBV5-6 and J usage is TRBJ1-5; D remains ambiguous. This CDR3 is built from 15 residues. Deletions cut 3 bases from V and 7 bases from J, with 17 bases between. The germline CDR1 and CDR2 sequences are SGHDT and YYEEEE. CDR3 in amino acids: CASSSEKTAGQPQHF. CDR3 sequence (DNA): TGTGCCAGCAGCTCCGAAAAGACGGCGGGACAGCCCCAGCATTTT.

The J gene is TRBJ1-5, the V gene TRBV5-6; no clear D. The germline CDR1 and CDR2 sequences are SGHDT and YYEEEE. V was trimmed by 4 bases and J by 5 bases, leaving 7 bases between them. The CDR3 has 12 residues. The CDR3 DNA follows: TGTGCCAGCAGCCTACTACATCAGCCCCAGCATTTT. Translating gives CASSLLHQPQHF.

The V gene is TRBV4-3, the J gene TRBJ1-4, with D hard to call. Trimming removed 0 bases from V and 4 bases from J, with 12 bases in between. This CDR3 has 16 amino acids. The germline CDR1 and CDR2 sequences are LGHNA and YSLEER. In DNA, the CDR3 is TGCGCCAGCAGCCAAGATTCAGAGGTTTATAATGAAAAACTGTTTTTT. It specifies CASSQDSEVYNEKLFF.

This clone was found a few times. The chain combines TRBV18 with TRBJ1-3; D may be TRBD1 (5 bases). CDR3 size: 15 residues. CDR1 and CDR2 from the germline V gene are KGHSH and LQKENI. Trimming pared 2 bases from V and 4 bases from J, leaving 12 bases between. CDR3 in amino acids: CASSPFSDIGNTIYF. CDR3 in DNA: TGTGCCAGCTCACCATTTTCGGACATCGGAAACACCATATATTTT.

V and J are TRBV28 and TRBJ2-5; the D is unclear. The CDR3 contains 11 residues. Per germline, CDR1 MDHEN and CDR2 SYDVKM. Trimming took 8 bases from V and 5 from J, leaving 9 bases between them. The CDR3: CASLSRETQYF. DNA of the CDR3: TGTGCCAGCCTAAGCCGGGAGACCCAGTACTTC.

The gene calls are TRBV5-4 and TRBJ1-1, with D unresolved. Germline V lookup: CDR1 SGHNT, CDR2 YYREEE (reference sequence). The CDR3 covers 16 residues. V lost 7 bases and J lost 1, with 20 bases in between. As DNA, the CDR3 is TGTGCCAGCGGCCGACCCGTGGGGTTGGGGAACACTGAAGCTTTCTTT. Protein product: CASGRPVGLGNTEAFF.

The genes are TRBV7-2 and TRBJ2-3; D may match TRBD1 or TRBD2 (7 bases each). In germline, CDR1 is SGHTA, CDR2 FQGNSA. The CDR3 is 14 amino acids. V was pared by 5 bases and J by 5 bases, with 14 bases between. This chain's CDR3 is CASSPGGAGDTQYF. The CDR3 bases are TGTGCCAGCAGCCCAGGGGGGGCCGGAGATACGCAGTATTTT.

The chain couples TRBV5-1 to TRBJ2-7, with TRBD2 matching over 7 bases. CDR1 is SGHRS and CDR2 is YFSETQ in the germline V gene. The V gene end was trimmed by 0 bases and the J gene end by 3 bases; junction bases not matched to a gene: 9. The CDR3 consists of 16 residues. CDR3 amino acids: CASSLGDGGSSYEQYF. In nucleotides, the CDR3 is TGCGCCAGCAGCTTGGGCGACGGCGGGAGCAGCTACGAGCAGTACTTC.

This clone was detected once. The V gene is TRBV28, the J gene TRBJ1-2; D is uncertain. V lost 5 bases to trimming and J lost 4 bases, with 20 bases between them. The CDR3 is made up of 16 amino acids. Germline CDR1 is MDHEN and CDR2 is SYDVKM. CDR3 loop: CASSLFPRPPAYGYTF. CDR3 nucleotide sequence: TGTGCCAGCAGTCTCTTCCCTCGGCCTCCCGCCTATGGCTACACCTTC.

The chain recombines TRBV4-1 with TRBJ2-4; D is possibly TRBD1 or TRBD2 (6 bases each). The CDR3 extends over 16 amino acids. CDR1 and CDR2 from the germline V gene are MGHRA and YSYEKL. The V gene lost 4 bases and the J gene lost 5 bases, with 18 bases spanning the gap. The CDR3 DNA reads as TGCGCCAGCAGCCGTGGTTGGAGGGGGTACCAAAACATTCAGTACTTC. Encoded protein: CASSRGWRGYQNIQYF.

The rearrangement joins TRBV5-6 to TRBJ2-3; D possibly corresponds to TRBD1 (6 bases). The CDR3 extends over 14 amino acids. The V and J ends lost 2 bases and 1 base respectively, with 8 bases between them. The germline gives CDR1 SGHDT, CDR2 YYEEEE. In DNA form, the CDR3 reads TGTGCCAGCAGCTTACAGGGCGGCACAGATACGCAGTATTTT. Amino acid sequence: CASSLQGGTDTQYF. Variable domain in full (rest from reference TRBV5-6 and TRBJ2-3): DAGVTQSPTHLIKTRGQQVTLRCSPKSGHDTVSWYQQALGQGPQFIFQYYEEEERQRGNFPDRFSGHQFPNYSSELNVNALLLGDSALYLCASSLQGGTDTQYFGPGTRLTVL.

This clone appeared a few times. This chain connects TRBV19 to TRBJ2-5, with 9 bases fitting TRBD2. V lost 5 bases and J lost 2; bases outside the gene matches: 9. The CDR3 has 16 residues. The V gene's germline CDR1 is LNHDA and CDR2 SQIVND (reference sequence). Here the CDR3 reads CASSFLAGKGQETQYF. The CDR3 nucleotides read TGTGCCAGTAGTTTCCTAGCGGGAAAGGGACAAGAGACCCAGTACTTC. Using reference TRBV19 and TRBJ2-5 for the parts outside the CDR3, the full variable domain is DGGITQSPKYLFRKEGQNVTLSCEQNLNHDAMYWYRQDPGQGLRLIYYSQIVNDFQKGDIAEGYSVSREKKESFPLTVTSAQKNPTAFYLCASSFLAGKGQETQYFGPGTRLLVL.